The 15 T cell receptor beta chains given below trace back to one sample, sequenced in a study of Graves' ophthalmopathy and Graves' hyperthyroidism. The TCR beta CDR3 regions underwent amplification from RNA transcripts. First-round RT-PCR with HTBI primers preceded a second-round multiplex PCR. MiXCR, run by TCRdb on the multiplex PCR reads, gives a single entry per CDR3 protein. The top ten clones hold roughly 45% of a sample with hundreds of thousands of distinct CDR3 sequences, around 50% of them seen once. Input material: peripheral blood. Every receptor here comes from an adult man with Graves' ophthalmopathy.

The chain combines TRBV19 with TRBJ1-4; D is unresolved. CDR1 and CDR2 from the germline V gene are LNHDA and SQIVND (reference sequence). Trimming removed 5 bases at V and 0 bases at J, with 7 bases between. The CDR3 has 14 residues. The chain's CDR3 is CASSYRATNEKLFF. CDR3 nucleotides: TGTGCCAGTAGTTACAGAGCAACTAATGAAAAACTGTTTTTT.

A remark on this clonotype: This may be a read error, as it is one base from a much larger clone. The rearrangement links TRBV2 to TRBJ2-7; weak D call: TRBD1 (7 bases). This CDR3 is built from 15 residues. The germline V gene has CDR1 SNHLY and CDR2 FYNNEI. In DNA form, the CDR3 reads TGTGCCATCAGTGCGGGGACAGTGAGTGACTACGAGCAGTACTTC. Translated: CAISAGTVSDYEQYF.

This chain joins TRBV10-3 and TRBJ2-6; D may be TRBD1 or TRBD2 (6 bases each). CDR3 length: 12 residues. V lost 2 bases to trimming and J lost 16 bases, with 12 bases between them. Germline values: CDR1 ENHRY, CDR2 SYGVKD. CDR3 DNA sequence: TGTGCCATCAGTGAGCCGGGGGCCGAGCTGACTTTC. Its protein is CAISEPGAELTF.

There are a few counts of this clonotype. The V gene is TRBV6-5, the J gene TRBJ1-2, with 7 positions matching TRBD1. After removal of 2 bases from V and 7 bases from J, the junction contained 7 bases not matched to a gene. The CDR3 runs 14 residues. Germline V gene data show CDR1 as MNHEY and CDR2 as SVGAGI. The CDR3 DNA reads as TGTGCCAGCAGTTACGGGGGACAGAATCGTGGCTACACCTTC. It specifies CASSYGGQNRGYTF.

The CDR3 loop is CSAGQSSGGYEAFF. Here the CDR3 DNA reads TGCAGTGCGGGACAGAGTTCGGGGGGGTATGAAGCTTTCTTT. This chain connects TRBV20-1 to TRBJ1-1; 7 positions match TRBD1. CDR3 length: 14 residues. CDR1 is DFQATT and CDR2 is SNEGSKA in the germline V gene (reference sequence). Trimming cost V 6 bases and J 7 bases; bases outside gene matches: 14.

The chain links TRBV25-1 to TRBJ2-7; no reliable D call. V was pared by 3 bases and J by 3 bases, with 15 bases between. Germline loops: CDR1 MGHDK, CDR2 SYGVNS. The CDR3 sequence is 15 residues long. CDR3 bases: TGTGCCAGCAGTGACCCCCACAGTGGCCTCTACGAGCAGTACTTC. The encoded protein is CASSDPHSGLYEQYF.

V usage is TRBV5-4 and J usage is TRBJ2-7; D is unresolved. The CDR3 extends over 11 amino acids. Germline V gene sequence: CDR1 SGHNT, CDR2 YYREEE (reference sequence). V lost 0 bases and J lost 10, with 8 bases in between. CDR3 in amino acids: CASSLEARQYF. CDR3 nucleotides: TGTGCCAGCAGCTTGGAGGCACGACAGTACTTC.

This clonotype was detected only a few times. The CDR3 sequence: CASRTGGGDGYTF. DNA for the CDR3: TGTGCCAGCAGAACAGGGGGCGGGGATGGCTACACCTTC. The genes are TRBV12-3 or TRBV12-4 and TRBJ1-2; 9 bases are shared with TRBD1. The V and J ends lost 6 bases and 6 bases, in that order; junction bases with no gene match: 5. The CDR3 contains 13 residues.

This rearrangement joins TRBV7-9 to TRBJ1-2; no clear D. V dropped 2 bases and J dropped 1 base, with 17 bases sitting between them. Germline V gene sequence: CDR1 SEHNR, CDR2 FQNEAQ (reference sequence). The CDR3 loop spans 17 amino acids. Here the CDR3 reads CASSLNPGSNDNYGYTF. For the CDR3, the DNA is TGTGCCAGCAGCTTAAATCCGGGATCAAATGATAACTATGGCTACACCTTC.

CDR3 sequence (DNA): TGTGCCAGCAGCTACAGGGATCCCCACGCCCTGACTTTC. It specifies CASSYRDPHALTF. The V call is TRBV7-9, the J call TRBJ2-6; possibly TRBD1 for D (6 bases). Trimming left V 4 bases short and J 15 bases short, with 16 bases between. The CDR3 loop spans 13 amino acids. CDR1 SEHNR and CDR2 FQNEAQ come from the germline V gene (reference sequence). Full variable domain (rest looked up from reference TRBV7-9 and TRBJ2-6): DTGVSQNPRHKITKRGQNVTFRCDPISEHNRLYWYRQTLGQGPEFLTYFQNEAQLEKSRLLSDRFSAERPKGSFSTLEIQRTEQGDSAMYLCASSYRDPHALTFGAGSRLTVL.

Notes on this clonotype: Because it lacks the conserved phenylalanine or tryptophan at the end, this CDR3 is likely a read error. The chain uses TRBV19 and TRBJ1-2, with D perhaps TRBD1 (6 bases). Germline V lookup: CDR1 LNHDA, CDR2 SQIVND (reference sequence). The CDR3 sequence is 14 residues long. CDR3 loop: CACSTDRTRYGYTL. The DNA of the CDR3 is TGTGCCTGTAGTACTGACAGGACCCGCTATGGCTACACCCTC.

The V gene is TRBV20-1, the J gene TRBJ1-5; D gene uncertain. Trimming took 4 bases from V and 0 from J, leaving 10 bases between them. Germline assignment: CDR1 DFQATT and CDR2 SNEGSKA (reference sequence). The CDR3 is made up of 14 amino acids. CDR3 DNA: TGCAGTGCTAAAGACTCGAATAGCAATCAGCCCCAGCATTTT. Amino acids: CSAKDSNSNQPQHF.

The chain joins TRBV12-3 or TRBV12-4 to TRBJ2-7, with 7 bases fitting TRBD1. J gave up 3 bases and V 6 bases, and 11 bases lay outside the gene matches. The CDR3 has 15 amino acids. CDR3: CASSIRDSSFYEQYF. CDR3 DNA sequence: TGTGCCAGCAGCATCCGGGACAGTTCATTCTACGAGCAGTACTTC.

This clonotype was seen more than once but under ten times. The chain links TRBV9 to TRBJ2-5, with TRBD1 identical over 8 bases. Per the germline V gene, CDR1 is SGDLS and CDR2 is YYNGEE. The CDR3 consists of 17 residues. The trim removed 4 bases at V and 5 bases at J, leaving 16 bases unmatched. CDR3 nucleotides: TGTGCCAGCAGCCCTCTTACTGGACAGGGAAGCATGGAGACCCAGTACTTC. Its translation is CASSPLTGQGSMETQYF. The whole variable domain, filled in from reference TRBV9 and TRBJ2-5, reads DSGVTQTPKHLITATGQRVTLRCSPRSGDLSVYWYQQSLDQGLQFLIQYYNGEERAKGNILERFSAQQFPDLHSELNLSSLELGDSALYFCASSPLTGQGSMETQYFGPGTRLLVL.

The V call is TRBV2, the J call TRBJ2-7, with TRBD1 identical over 9 bases. The J segment lost 5 bases and the V segment lost 1 base, leaving 6 bases of the junction unmatched. The CDR3 is 15 residues long. Germline CDR1 SNHLY, CDR2 FYNNEI. CDR3 nucleotide sequence: TGTGCCAGCAGTGAAGATGGGACAGGGTCCGACGAGCAGTACTTC. Translation gives CASSEDGTGSDEQYF.